These 5 T cell receptor beta chains were all obtained from the same sample, sequenced in a study of blood T cell repertoires in COVID-19 (dated by TCRdb to the early 2020s). The library came from the immunoSEQ multiplex PCR assay. TCRdb limited this immuneACCESS table to in-frame rearrangements with V and J called. A share of clones is missing; checked studies link under half to unresolved V genes, and the rest is unexplained. The table for this sample lists fewer than 300,000 clones; approximately 87% of them were counted only once. Just over 2.5% of the sample is in the top ten clones. Sequencing was performed on peripheral blood. The receptors were gathered from a woman aged 70-85 years with active or convalescent COVID-19.

Only one count was recorded for this clone. The chain employs TRBV7-2 and TRBJ1-2; 7 bases match TRBD1. This CDR3 comprises 15 residues. V lost 2 bases, J lost 4 bases, and 7 bases stayed unmatched. Germline V gives CDR1 SGHTA, CDR2 FQGNSA. The CDR3 loop is CASSLWGQGGYGYTF. CDR3 nucleotide sequence: TGTGCCAGCAGCTTATGGGGCCAGGGGGGCTATGGCTACACCTTC. The full variable domain, rest sourced from reference TRBV7-2 and TRBJ1-2, is GAGVSQSPSNKVTEKGKDVELRCDPISGHTALYWYRQSLGQGLEFLIYFQGNSAPDKSGLPSDRFSAERTGGSVSTLTIQRTQQEDSAVYLCASSLWGQGGYGYTFGSGTRLTVV.

CDR3 sequence reads: CASRDNPTDTQYF. The DNA for the CDR3 is TGTGCCAGCCGGGACAACCCCACAGATACGCAGTATTTT. This sequence joins TRBV19 and TRBJ2-3; a weak D match, TRBD1 (6 bases). Germline V gene sequence: CDR1 LNHDA, CDR2 SQIVND (reference sequence). V dropped 9 bases and J dropped 2 bases, with 12 bases sitting between them. The CDR3 length is 13 residues.

The CDR3, as DNA: TGTGCCAGCAGCACCGGACAGGGAGGGAATTCACCCCTCCACTTT. It codes for CASSTGQGGNSPLHF. The chain couples TRBV9 to TRBJ1-6; 8 bases are shared with TRBD1. V gave up 4 bases and J gave up 7 bases; unmatched junction bases: 7. CDR1 SGDLS and CDR2 YYNGEE come from the germline V gene. The CDR3 totals 15 residues.

The J gene is TRBJ1-4, the V gene TRBV18; possible D gene TRBD1, 5 bases. Germline lookup yields CDR1 KGHSH and CDR2 LQKENI. This CDR3 contains 15 residues. V shed 3 bases and J shed 5 bases, with 13 bases lying between them. CDR3 amino acids: CASSPSRDWNEKLFF. The CDR3 DNA follows: TGTGCCAGCTCACCCTCGCGGGACTGGAATGAAAAACTGTTTTTT.

Comment on this clone: An end of the junction differs from the germline gene, which may be a read error. The chain employs TRBV18 and TRBJ2-7; D is perhaps TRBD2 (6 bases). The CDR3 has 13 amino acids. Germline CDR1 is KGHSH and CDR2 is LQKENI. The CDR3 here is CASSSPSSDEQYF. CDR3 sequence (DNA): TGTGCCAGCTCATCACCCTCTAGCGACGAGCAGTACTTC.